Listed below are T cell receptor beta chains from one sample, sequenced in a study of immune evolution from preneoplasia to lung adenocarcinoma. TCRdb keeps only in-frame clones here, not all; method: immunoSEQ multiplex PCR. The sample lists thousands of clones, 82% seen once, with more than 12% in the top ten. Specimen: FFPE adjacent normal lung tissue. The receptors stem from a donor at least 70 years old with lung adenocarcinoma. Each CDR3 is given with its conserved first and last residue. The D gene is left open where the match is weak. Not all rows give a size; the values are once, few, many and, for expanded clones, a class.

CDR3aa	CDR3nt	d_gene	v_gene	j_gene	abundance
CQGYLANQETQYF	TGCCAGGGGTACCTCGCCAATCAAGAGACCCAGTACTTC	-	TRBV23-1	TRBJ2-5	-
CASSTKQGYEQYF	TGTGCCAGTAGTACCAAACAGGGATACGAGCAGTACTTC	-	TRBV19	TRBJ2-7	-
CASRGTGRNEQYF	TGTGCCAGTAGAGGGACAGGGAGAAACGAGCAGTACTTC	TRBD1	TRBV28	TRBJ2-7	-
CASSQTQGTYGYTF	TGTGCCAGCAGTCAGACACAGGGGACATATGGCTACACCTTC	TRBD1	TRBV6-5	TRBJ1-2	-
CAWRGQGTTEAFF	TGTGCCTGGAGGGGACAGGGGACGACTGAAGCTTTCTTT	TRBD1	TRBV30	TRBJ1-1	-
CASRDRAYGYTF	TGTGCCAGCAGGGACAGGGCCTATGGCTACACCTTC	TRBD1	TRBV6-6	TRBJ1-2	few
CSVGTGSDQPQHF	TGCAGCGTGGGGACAGGAAGTGATCAGCCCCAGCATTTT	TRBD1	TRBV29-1	TRBJ1-5	-
CASTEAHSTDTQYF	TGCGCCAGTACAGAGGCACATAGCACAGATACGCAGTATTTT	-	TRBV5-1	TRBJ2-3	-
CASRYWTGQNQPQHF	TGTGCCAGCAGGTACTGGACAGGCCAAAATCAGCCCCAGCATTTT	TRBD1	TRBV7-2	TRBJ1-5	-
CASSRGQGIYEQYF	TGTGCCAGCAGCCGGGGACAGGGAATATACGAGCAGTACTTC	TRBD1	TRBV7-6	TRBJ2-7	-
CASLGQMAQYF	TGTGCCAGCCTGGGACAGATGGCCCAGTACTTC	TRBD1	TRBV7-9	TRBJ2-5	-
CSAQQGETQYF	TGCAGTGCTCAGCAAGGAGAGACCCAGTACTTC	-	TRBV20-1	TRBJ2-5	-
CASSSNNQETQYF	TGTGCCAGCTCATCAAATAACCAAGAGACCCAGTACTTC	-	TRBV18	TRBJ2-5	once
CASSKGQTSNQPQHF	TGTGCCAGCAGTAAAGGACAAACCAGCAATCAGCCCCAGCATTTT	-	TRBV7-8	TRBJ1-5	-
CASSLFGGGTEAFF	TGTGCCAGCAGCTTATTCGGGGGAGGGACTGAAGCTTTCTTT	-	TRBV7-3	TRBJ1-1	once
CASSTRTAGPLHF	TGTGCCAGTAGTACTCGGACAGCGGGACCCCTCCACTTT	-	TRBV19	TRBJ1-6	few
CASSLHRPTEAFF	TGTGCCAGCAGCTTACACCGCCCCACTGAAGCTTTCTTT	-	TRBV7-2	TRBJ1-1	once
CATSRVGYSYNEQFF	TGTGCCACCAGCAGAGTAGGCTACTCCTACAATGAGCAGTTCTTC	-	TRBV15	TRBJ2-1	-
CASYPRGRRNTEAFF	TGTGCCAGCTATCCCCGGGGGCGGAGGAACACTGAAGCTTTCTTT	-	TRBV18	TRBJ1-1	-
CASSLTAGDNNEQFF	TGTGCCAGCAGCTTAACGGCGGGAGACAACAATGAGCAGTTCTTC	TRBD2	TRBV7-3	TRBJ2-1	-
CASSSEPRTGLQETQYF	TGCGCCAGCAGCTCAGAACCGAGGACAGGGCTCCAGGAGACCCAGTACTTC	TRBD1	TRBV5-1	TRBJ2-5	-
CASSMTSGTGELFF	TGTGCCAGTAGTATGACTAGCGGGACCGGGGAGCTGTTTTTT	TRBD2	TRBV19	TRBJ2-2	-
CSVGETEAFF	TGCAGTGTGGGGGAAACTGAAGCTTTCTTT	-	TRBV20-1	TRBJ1-1	-
CASRILAGTIEQFF	TGTGCCAGCAGAATACTAGCGGGGACCATTGAGCAGTTCTTC	TRBD2	TRBV28	TRBJ2-1	-
CASSLAGDQPQHF	TGCGCCAGCAGCTTGGCCGGGGACCAGCCCCAGCATTTT	-	TRBV5-1	TRBJ1-5	-
CITGGVMNTEAFF	TGCATCACAGGGGGGGTCATGAACACTGAAGCTTTCTTT	TRBD1	TRBV29-1	TRBJ1-1	few
CASSVAPSGEETQYF	TGTGCCAGCAGCGTAGCGCCTAGCGGGGAAGAGACCCAGTACTTC	TRBD2	TRBV9	TRBJ2-5	-
CASSLTRRRPQHF	TGTGCCAGCAGCCTTACCCGAAGGCGGCCCCAGCATTTT	-	TRBV7-8	TRBJ1-5	-
CASSLVPSSAFF	TGTGCCAGCAGCTTAGTACCAAGTTCGGCTTTCTTT	-	TRBV7-2	TRBJ1-1	-
CASSSIDWNTEAFF	TGTGCCAGCAGCTCAATTGATTGGAACACTGAAGCTTTCTTT	-	TRBV7-3	TRBJ1-1	-
CASSLGTGTFQETQYF	TGTGCCAGCAGCTTGGGGACAGGGACTTTCCAAGAGACCCAGTACTTC	TRBD1	TRBV7-3	TRBJ2-5	-
CSVGFSGSMNTEAFF	TGCAGCGTTGGGTTTTCGGGGTCCATGAACACTGAAGCTTTCTTT	-	TRBV29-1	TRBJ1-1	few
CASKDVASTDTQYF	TGTGCCAGTAAGGACGTAGCTAGCACAGATACGCAGTATTTT	-	TRBV19	TRBJ2-3	-
CASSPAQGSQYF	TGTGCCAGCAGCCCGGCCCAGGGGTCCCAGTACTTC	-	TRBV9	TRBJ2-5	-
CASSMELAGDGGTDTQYF	TGTGCCAGTAGTATGGAACTAGCGGGAGATGGAGGCACAGATACGCAGTATTTT	TRBD2	TRBV19	TRBJ2-3	-
CASSFQGVPYGYTF	TGTGCCAGCAGCTTCCAGGGGGTACCCTATGGCTACACCTTC	TRBD1	TRBV11-3	TRBJ1-2	-
CASSLVRDLGYDTQYF	TGTGCCAGCAGCTTAGTGCGGGACCTCGGGTATGATACGCAGTATTTT	-	TRBV7-2	TRBJ2-3	-
CASSSRTAYEQYF	TGTGCCAGCAGCTCCCGGACAGCCTACGAGCAGTACTTC	-	TRBV13	TRBJ2-7	-
CASSMTSGIDEQFF	TGTGCCAGTAGTATGACTAGCGGGATTGATGAGCAGTTCTTC	TRBD2	TRBV19	TRBJ2-1	-
CASSRTGNSYSYEQYF	TGCGCCAGCAGCCGTACAGGGAACAGTTACTCCTACGAGCAGTACTTC	-	TRBV5-1	TRBJ2-7	-
CATETQGNTIYF	TGTGCCACCGAAACCCAGGGAAACACCATATATTTT	-	TRBV19	TRBJ1-3	large
CASRMPGYTNYGYTF	TGTGCCAGCAGGATGCCGGGATATACTAACTATGGCTACACCTTC	-	TRBV28	TRBJ1-2	few
CASTPVQGETQYF	TGTGCCAGCACACCCGTCCAAGGGGAGACCCAGTACTTC	-	TRBV28	TRBJ2-5	-
CASSLSGDYGYTF	TGCGCCAGCAGCTTATCAGGGGACTATGGCTACACCTTC	-	TRBV5-1	TRBJ1-2	-
CASRDRGGYEQYF	TGTGCCAGCAGGGACAGGGGTGGCTACGAGCAGTACTTC	TRBD1	TRBV2	TRBJ2-7	once
CASTVTSGPITGELFF	TGTGCCAGCACCGTAACTAGCGGTCCTATCACCGGGGAGCTGTTTTTT	TRBD2	TRBV6-6	TRBJ2-2	-
CASSFGGTRRDYGYTF	TGTGCCAGCAGCTTCGGTGGGACCCGCAGGGACTATGGCTACACCTTC	-	TRBV5-4	TRBJ1-2	-
CASSLGSREQFF	TGTGCCAGCAGTCTAGGGAGCCGGGAGCAGTTCTTC	-	TRBV14	TRBJ2-1	few
CASSDSGVYNEQFF	TGTGCCAGCAGTGATAGCGGCGTTTACAATGAGCAGTTCTTC	-	TRBV2	TRBJ2-1	-
CASSISSGVVYEQYF	TGTGCCAGTAGTATTTCTAGCGGGGTGGTCTACGAGCAGTACTTC	TRBD2	TRBV19	TRBJ2-7	few
CASSLQVAGELFF	TGTGCCAGCAGCTTGCAAGTGGCAGGGGAGCTGTTTTTT	-	TRBV7-8	TRBJ2-2	once
CASSLLASNTEAFF	TGCGCCAGCAGCTTGTTAGCGTCGAACACTGAAGCTTTCTTT	-	TRBV5-1	TRBJ1-1	-
CASSGYTDTQYF	TGTGCCAGCAGCGGTTACACAGATACGCAGTATTTT	-	TRBV9	TRBJ2-3	-
CASSRQGGDQPQHF	TGTGCCAGCAGTCGACAGGGAGGTGATCAGCCCCAGCATTTT	TRBD1	TRBV2	TRBJ1-5	-